Listed below are T cell receptor beta chains from one sample, sequenced in a study of control samples from healthy donors and cancer patients. Generated by immunoSEQ multiplex PCR, the TCRdb table keeps only in-frame clones and is missing some. Of 150,000 to 200,000 clones listed, roughly 89% are singletons. The specimen sequenced was blood. These receptor sequences come from a man aged 30 to 45 in good health. Both conserved end residues are part of each CDR3. D genes are given only for firm matches. Rows give clone size only sometimes, using once, few, many, or a class for an expanded clone.

CDR3aa: CASSFGFRETQYF
CDR3nt: TGTGCCAGCAGCTTTGGCTTCCGAGAGACCCAGTACTTC
j_gene: TRBJ2-5
abundance: -
d_gene: -
v_gene: TRBV7-2

CDR3aa: CASSLGGGSNEQFF
CDR3nt: TGTGCCAGCAGCTTAGGAGGGGGAAGCAATGAGCAGTTCTTC
j_gene: TRBJ2-1
abundance: -
d_gene: -
v_gene: TRBV7-9

CDR3aa: CASSQRTVVDGYTF
CDR3nt: TGTGCCAGCAGCCAAAGGACAGTAGTCGATGGCTACACCTTC
j_gene: TRBJ1-2
abundance: once
d_gene: -
v_gene: TRBV3-1/TRBV3-2

CDR3aa: CASANLRVNYGYTF
CDR3nt: TGTGCCAGCGCTAATCTGAGGGTAAACTATGGCTACACCTTC
j_gene: TRBJ1-2
abundance: -
d_gene: -
v_gene: TRBV6-5

CDR3aa: CATSSGVNEGTQYF
CDR3nt: TGTGCCACTTCTAGCGGGGTAAACGAAGGGACCCAGTACTTC
j_gene: TRBJ2-5
abundance: -
d_gene: TRBD2
v_gene: TRBV10-3

CDR3aa: CASSYLAGGPETQYF
CDR3nt: TGTGCCAGCAGCTACCTAGCGGGAGGGCCGGAGACCCAGTACTTC
j_gene: TRBJ2-5
abundance: -
d_gene: TRBD2
v_gene: TRBV11-2

CDR3aa: CASSIAHSNQPQHF
CDR3nt: TGTGCCAGTAGTATAGCCCATAGCAATCAGCCCCAGCATTTT
j_gene: TRBJ1-5
abundance: -
d_gene: -
v_gene: TRBV19

CDR3aa: CSYTGWDEKLFF
CDR3nt: TGCAGCTACACAGGGTGGGATGAAAAACTGTTTTTT
j_gene: TRBJ1-4
abundance: -
d_gene: -
v_gene: TRBV29-1

CDR3aa: CASILTGVGMWQQFF
CDR3nt: TGTGCCAGCATTCTCACCGGGGTGGGGATGTGGCAACAGTTCTTC
j_gene: TRBJ2-1
abundance: -
d_gene: -
v_gene: TRBV27

CDR3aa: CASSHWGQGIEKLFF
CDR3nt: TGTGCCAGTAGTCACTGGGGACAGGGCATTGAAAAACTGTTTTTT
j_gene: TRBJ1-4
abundance: -
d_gene: TRBD1
v_gene: TRBV19

CDR3aa: CASSLPLGSDNEQFF
CDR3nt: TGTGCCAGCAGCCTTCCTTTGGGTAGCGACAATGAGCAGTTCTTC
j_gene: TRBJ2-1
abundance: -
d_gene: -
v_gene: TRBV7-9

CDR3aa: CASSFGGPNQPQHF
CDR3nt: TGTGCCAGCAGTTTCGGGGGGCCGAATCAGCCCCAGCATTTT
j_gene: TRBJ1-5
abundance: -
d_gene: -
v_gene: TRBV28

CDR3aa: CSVGQGISNTEAFF
CDR3nt: TGCAGCGTTGGTCAGGGGATATCGAACACTGAAGCTTTCTTT
j_gene: TRBJ1-1
abundance: -
d_gene: -
v_gene: TRBV29-1

CDR3aa: CATSRDRGRTSPLHF
CDR3nt: TGTGCCACCAGCAGAGATCGCGGACGGACCTCACCCCTCCACTTT
j_gene: TRBJ1-6
abundance: -
d_gene: -
v_gene: TRBV15

CDR3aa: CASSPKDFYNEQFF
CDR3nt: TGCGCCAGCAGCCCCAAAGACTTCTACAATGAGCAGTTCTTC
j_gene: TRBJ2-1
abundance: -
d_gene: -
v_gene: TRBV5-1

CDR3aa: CSVVETGKNIQYF
CDR3nt: TGCAGCGTTGTGGAGACAGGGAAAAACATTCAGTACTTC
j_gene: TRBJ2-4
abundance: -
d_gene: TRBD1
v_gene: TRBV29-1

CDR3aa: CASSLGGRGLGQPQHF
CDR3nt: TGTGCCAGCAGCTTAGGGGGCAGGGGGCTGGGTCAGCCCCAGCATTTT
j_gene: TRBJ1-5
abundance: -
d_gene: TRBD1
v_gene: TRBV11-3

CDR3aa: CASSLRPTDGYTF
CDR3nt: TGTGCCAGCAGTTTGCGACCCACGGATGGCTACACCTTC
j_gene: TRBJ1-2
abundance: few
d_gene: -
v_gene: TRBV12-3/TRBV12-4

CDR3aa: CASSPGYTF
CDR3nt: TGTGCCAGCAGCCCTGGCTACACCTTC
j_gene: TRBJ1-2
abundance: -
d_gene: -
v_gene: TRBV11-2

CDR3aa: CASSSLGRETQYF
CDR3nt: TGTGCCAGCAGTTCCCTGGGGCGAGAGACCCAGTACTTC
j_gene: TRBJ2-5
abundance: -
d_gene: -
v_gene: TRBV28

CDR3aa: CSARDSYGYTF
CDR3nt: TGCAGTGCAAGGGACAGCTATGGCTACACCTTC
j_gene: TRBJ1-2
abundance: -
d_gene: TRBD1
v_gene: TRBV20-1

CDR3aa: CASSLGMKGHYGYTF
CDR3nt: TGCGCCAGCAGCTTGGGAATGAAGGGGCACTATGGCTACACCTTC
j_gene: TRBJ1-2
abundance: -
d_gene: -
v_gene: TRBV5-1

CDR3aa: CAISELRTSSGNTIYF
CDR3nt: TGTGCCATCAGTGAACTCAGAACCAGCTCTGGAAACACCATATATTTT
j_gene: TRBJ1-3
abundance: -
d_gene: -
v_gene: TRBV10-3

CDR3aa: CASGLAPSGGHTYNEQFF
CDR3nt: TGTGCTAGTGGTTTGGCACCCAGCGGGGGTCACACCTACAATGAGCAGTTCTTC
j_gene: TRBJ2-1
abundance: -
d_gene: TRBD2
v_gene: TRBV12-5

CDR3aa: CASSQAGANTEAFF
CDR3nt: TGTGCCAGCAGCCAAGCCGGGGCGAACACTGAAGCTTTCTTT
j_gene: TRBJ1-1
abundance: few
d_gene: -
v_gene: TRBV4-2

CDR3aa: CASSLMGLGVGNEQFF
CDR3nt: TGTGCCAGCAGTCTTATGGGTCTAGGGGTCGGCAATGAGCAGTTCTTC
j_gene: TRBJ2-1
abundance: -
d_gene: -
v_gene: TRBV11-1

CDR3aa: CASGGPIGYTF
CDR3nt: TGTGCCAGCGGGGGGCCAATCGGCTACACCTTC
j_gene: TRBJ1-2
abundance: -
d_gene: -
v_gene: TRBV3-1/TRBV3-2

CDR3aa: CASSTTGGREKLFF
CDR3nt: TGTGCCAGCAGTACTACCGGCGGCCGTGAAAAACTGTTTTTT
j_gene: TRBJ1-4
abundance: once
d_gene: -
v_gene: TRBV7-8

CDR3aa: CASSLAAQLGEQFF
CDR3nt: TGCGCCAGCAGCTTGGCCGCCCAGTTAGGCGAGCAGTTCTTC
j_gene: TRBJ2-1
abundance: -
d_gene: -
v_gene: TRBV5-1

CDR3aa: CSASIIGGQGGGYTF
CDR3nt: TGCAGTGCTAGTATAATCGGCGGACAGGGGGGCGGCTACACCTTC
j_gene: TRBJ1-2
abundance: -
d_gene: TRBD1
v_gene: TRBV20-1

CDR3aa: CASSASGTPNTGELFF
CDR3nt: TGCGCCAGCAGCGCCTCCGGGACCCCGAACACCGGGGAGCTGTTTTTT
j_gene: TRBJ2-2
abundance: -
d_gene: -
v_gene: TRBV5-1

CDR3aa: CASSQGPSLGVEKLFF
CDR3nt: TGTGCCAGCAGCCAAGGTCCCAGTCTGGGGGTTGAAAAACTGTTTTTT
j_gene: TRBJ1-4
abundance: -
d_gene: -
v_gene: TRBV3-1/TRBV3-2

CDR3aa: CASSFTGVAEAFF
CDR3nt: TGTGCCAGCAGCTTTACAGGGGTCGCTGAAGCTTTCTTT
j_gene: TRBJ1-1
abundance: -
d_gene: TRBD1
v_gene: TRBV11-3

CDR3aa: CASSMYEGGYTF
CDR3nt: TGTGCCAGTAGTATGTACGAGGGTGGCTACACCTTC
j_gene: TRBJ1-2
abundance: -
d_gene: -
v_gene: TRBV19

CDR3aa: CASSDPTGAYGYTF
CDR3nt: TGTGCCAGCAGCGACCCCACCGGGGCCTATGGCTACACCTTC
j_gene: TRBJ1-2
abundance: -
d_gene: -
v_gene: TRBV9

CDR3aa: CASSFSSGKAETQYF
CDR3nt: TGTGCCAGCAGCTTTTCTAGCGGGAAGGCGGAGACCCAGTACTTC
j_gene: TRBJ2-5
abundance: -
d_gene: TRBD2
v_gene: TRBV11-1

CDR3aa: CASSTPLRRANEQFF
CDR3nt: TGTGCCAGCAGTACCCCCTTGCGAAGGGCGAATGAGCAGTTCTTC
j_gene: TRBJ2-1
abundance: -
d_gene: -
v_gene: TRBV6-2/TRBV6-3